Below are 30 T cell receptor beta chains sequenced from a single sample in a study of hypomethylating agent response in myelodysplastic syndrome. Clones were sequenced by immunoSEQ multiplex PCR, and TCRdb holds only the in-frame ones, with some missing. In the table there are 6,500 or so clones, about 87% of which are singletons. The material was bone marrow, obtained before or after starting hypomethylating agent treatment for myelodysplastic syndrome (not recorded which). Receptor source: a human donor with myelodysplastic syndrome.

The chain has TRBV7-3 and TRBJ2-3; TRBD2 matches 7 bases. Germline V gene data show CDR1 as SGHTA and CDR2 as FQGTGA. Trimming at V came to 1 base and at J to 1 base, leaving 8 bases not matched to a gene. The CDR3 sequence is 17 residues long. The CDR3 region has the DNA TGTGCCAGCAGCTTAAGTGGCGGGAGATATGGCACAGATACGCAGTATTTT. Translation gives CASSLSGGRYGTDTQYF.

The genes are TRBV2 and TRBJ1-1; D ambiguous. There are 12 residues in the CDR3. Germline V CDR1 and CDR2: SNHLY, FYNNEI. V shed 5 bases and J shed 4 bases, with 8 bases lying between them. The CDR3: CASSSEITEAFF. The CDR3, as DNA: TGTGCCAGCAGTTCGGAGATCACTGAAGCTTTCTTT.

This rearrangement joins TRBV10-1 to TRBJ2-7; maybe TRBD2 (5 bases). Germline CDR1 reads WNHNN; CDR2 reads SYGVQD (reference sequence). The CDR3 totals 13 residues. V lost 2 bases and J 6 bases, leaving 11 bases between the germline ends. Written as DNA, the CDR3 is TGCGCCAGCAGTGAGAGCTCGGGGATCGAGCAGTACTTC. This gives the protein CASSESSGIEQYF.

The gene calls are TRBV9 and TRBJ1-6; TRBD1 matches at 9 bases. With 4 bases clipped from V and 7 bases from J, the junction kept 9 bases outside the gene matches. CDR1 SGDLS and CDR2 YYNGEE come from the germline V gene. The CDR3 is made up of 16 amino acids. The chain's CDR3 is CASSPGQGLGNSPLHF. The CDR3 DNA reads as TGTGCCAGCAGCCCAGGACAGGGGTTGGGGAATTCACCCCTCCACTTT.

The chain has TRBV2 and TRBJ2-7; a weak D match, TRBD2 (6 bases). The germline V gene encodes CDR1 SNHLY and CDR2 FYNNEI. The CDR3 totals 20 residues. Trimming cost V 2 bases and J 0 bases, with 26 bases left between them. The CDR3 bases are TGTGCCAGCAGTGAATTTGCGAGGGGCGAGGTGGCTAGCGACTCCTACGAGCAGTACTTC. Its translation: CASSEFARGEVASDSYEQYF. The full variable domain, in which reference TRBV2 and TRBJ2-7 provide the parts outside the CDR3, is EPEVTQTPSHQVTQMGQEVILRCVPISNHLYFYWYRQILGQKVEFLVSFYNNEISEKSEIFDDQFSVERPDGSNFTLKIRSTKLEDSAMYFCASSEFARGEVASDSYEQYFGPGTRLTVT.

The V gene is TRBV11-2, the J gene TRBJ1-3; 10 bases are a match to TRBD1. CDR1 SGHAT and CDR2 FQNNGV come from the germline V gene. The CDR3 is 14 residues long. Unmatched junction bases numbered 8, after V lost 5 bases and J lost 10 bases. Written as DNA, the CDR3 is TGTGCCAGCAGCACCCTGGGACAGGGGTTTACCATATATTTT. Translated: CASSTLGQGFTIYF.

This clone was counted between two and nine times. This chain uses TRBV4-1 with TRBJ1-6, with TRBD1 as a possible D gene (6 bases). CDR3 size: 13 residues. Trimming stripped 8 bases from V and 8 bases from J, with 13 bases between. CDR1 and CDR2 from the germline V gene are MGHRA and YSYEKL. The CDR3 spells CASSRDNYSPLHF. In nucleotides, the CDR3 is TGCGCCAGCTCCCGGGACAACTATTCACCCCTCCACTTT.

The chain carries TRBV18 and TRBJ2-7; 7 bases are a match to TRBD1. CDR1 and CDR2 (germline): KGHSH, LQKENI. With 5 bases clipped from V and 7 bases from J, the junction kept 8 bases outside the gene matches. The CDR3 runs 13 residues. The chain's CDR3 is CASSEDRMREQYV. The CDR3 DNA is TGTGCCAGCTCAGAGGACAGGATGAGGGAGCAGTACGTC.

This chain connects TRBV30 to TRBJ2-6; D unresolved. The V gene's germline CDR1 is GTSNPN and CDR2 SVGIG (reference sequence). This CDR3 is 16 amino acids long. The V gene lost 1 base and the J gene lost 0 bases, with 10 bases spanning the gap. The CDR3 DNA reads TGTGCCTGGAGTGGGGCACTGAACTCTGGGGCCAACGTCCTGACTTTC. It translates to CAWSGALNSGANVLTF.

This clone has only one observation. The chain has TRBV18 and TRBJ1-3, with no clear D. Trimming removed 3 bases from V and 6 bases from J, with 12 bases in between. CDR3 length: 14 residues. The germline V gene encodes CDR1 KGHSH and CDR2 LQKENI. CDR3 nucleotides: TGTGCCAGCTCACCGTCAACCCCCGAAAACACCATATATTTT. Encoded protein: CASSPSTPENTIYF.

The chain uses TRBV25-1 and TRBJ2-7; D possibly corresponds to TRBD2 (6 bases). Looked up from germline, CDR1 is MGHDK and CDR2 is SYGVNS. This CDR3 region has 14 residues. Between the trimmed V and J ends, which lost 2 bases and 2 bases, there was a span of 10 bases. The CDR3 sequence: CASSEGGLPYEQYF. The CDR3 DNA follows: TGTGCCAGCAGTGAAGGGGGACTGCCCTACGAGCAGTACTTC.

V usage is TRBV30 and J usage is TRBJ1-6; 7 nucleotides agree with TRBD1. The CDR3 has 16 amino acids. V was pared by 2 bases and J by 7 bases, with 11 bases of the junction left unmatched. Germline V CDR1 and CDR2: GTSNPN, SVGIG (reference sequence). The CDR3 bases are TGTGCCTGGAGTTACAAACAGGGGTTTGTCAATTCACCCCTCCACTTT. As protein: CAWSYKQGFVNSPLHF. The full variable domain, rest sourced from reference TRBV30 and TRBJ1-6, is SQTIHQWPATLVQPVGSPLSLECTVEGTSNPNLYWYRQAAGRGLQLLFYSVGIGQISSEVPQNLSASRPQDRQFILSSKKLLLSDSGFYLCAWSYKQGFVNSPLHFGNGTRLTVT.

The chain joins TRBV7-2 to TRBJ2-1; maybe TRBD2 (6 bases). This CDR3 has 15 residues. The V gene's germline CDR1 is SGHTA and CDR2 FQGNSA. Trimming left V 1 base short and J 5 bases short, with 12 bases between. The CDR3 reads CASSLVRTNHNEQFF. The CDR3 bases are TGTGCCAGCAGCTTAGTCAGGACTAACCACAATGAGCAGTTCTTC.

The chain carries TRBV27 and TRBJ2-1; TRBD1 aligns across 9 bases. The junction had 5 bases not matched to a gene; V was cut back by 8 bases and J by 12 bases. The CDR3 runs to 11 residues. CDR1 is MNHEY, CDR2 SMNVEV, per germline (reference sequence). In DNA form, the CDR3 reads TGTGCCAGCGGGGGGACAGGGTCGCAGTTCTTC. Translating gives CASGGTGSQFF.

CDR3 in DNA: TGTGCCAGCAGTGACGAGGGGACGGTCGTTTGGACTGAAGCTTTCTTT. It yields the protein CASSDEGTVVWTEAFF. J is TRBJ1-1 and V is TRBV6-1; D perhaps matches TRBD1 (5 bases). Germline values: CDR1 MNHNS, CDR2 SASEGT. V was clipped by 3 bases and J by 5 bases, with 19 bases between them. This CDR3 spans 16 amino acids.

The rearrangement uses TRBV5-1 and TRBJ1-1, with D maybe TRBD1 (6 bases). Germline values: CDR1 SGHRS, CDR2 YFSETQ. The CDR3 runs 16 residues. V was pared by 4 bases and J by 0 bases, with 16 bases between. The CDR3 DNA is TGCGCCAGCAGCCCGGGAGGCGGGGGCGTGAACACTGAAGCTTTCTTT. Its protein product is CASSPGGGGVNTEAFF.

The chain carries TRBV5-4 and TRBJ1-5; D unclear. Trimming cost V 3 bases and J 6 bases, with 10 bases left between them. Germline CDR1 reads SGHNT; CDR2 reads YYREEE (reference sequence). The CDR3 is made up of 13 amino acids. The CDR3, as DNA: TGTGCCAGCAGCTCCGACCCAAGTCAGCCCCAGCATTTT. This sequence encodes CASSSDPSQPQHF.

The chain recombines TRBV7-2 with TRBJ2-7; possibly TRBD1 for D (5 bases). Trimming took 5 bases from V and 1 from J, leaving 9 bases between them. CDR1 and CDR2 (germline): SGHTA, FQGNSA. This CDR3 has 13 residues. The CDR3 loop reads CASSSDSSYEQYV. CDR3 DNA sequence: TGTGCCAGCAGCAGCGACAGTTCCTACGAGCAGTACGTC.

In this sample, this clone turned up a few times. The chain couples TRBV18 to TRBJ1-1; D call uncertain. V lost 6 bases and J lost 1, with 12 bases in between. This CDR3 region has 14 residues. The germline CDR1 and CDR2 sequences are KGHSH and LQKENI. DNA for the CDR3: TGTGCCAGCTCCTCGGGCATTTCGAACACTGAAGCTTTCTTT. As protein: CASSSGISNTEAFF.

V and J are TRBV5-1 and TRBJ2-3, with D possibly called TRBD1 or TRBD2 (5 bases each). This CDR3 is built from 16 residues. CDR1 is SGHRS and CDR2 is YFSETQ in the germline V gene. Trimming stripped 3 bases from V and 3 bases from J, with 17 bases between. CDR3: CASSSSRGGRTDTQYF. The DNA of the CDR3 is TGCGCCAGCAGCTCCTCCCGTGGGGGTCGGACAGATACGCAGTATTTT.

Only a few counts were recorded for this clone. The V gene is TRBV30, the J gene TRBJ1-6, with 9 bases that match TRBD1. The trim removed 5 bases at V and 8 bases at J, leaving 4 bases unmatched. This CDR3 has 13 amino acids. Germline CDR1 and CDR2: GTSNPN and SVGIG (reference sequence). The CDR3 protein is CAWGDRVDSPLHF. Here the CDR3 DNA reads TGTGCCTGGGGGGACAGGGTTGATTCACCCCTCCACTTT.

This clone was detected once. This sequence joins TRBV5-6 and TRBJ1-1, with 7 bases aligning to TRBD1. V lost 8 bases, J lost 5 bases, and 9 bases stayed unmatched. Germline CDR1 SGHDT, CDR2 YYEEEE. This CDR3 has 13 residues. The CDR3 bases are TGTGCCAGTCTACTCAGGGGGGGGACTGAAGCTTTCTTT. Translated: CASLLRGGTEAFF.

This clone was counted only a few times. The chain combines TRBV2 with TRBJ1-2; D uncertain. Per the germline V gene, CDR1 is SNHLY and CDR2 is FYNNEI. CDR3 size: 15 residues. V gave up 6 bases and J gave up 6 bases, with 20 bases separating them. In nucleotides, the CDR3 is TGTGCCAGCAGGTTTAGCAGTATGACTCTCAATGGCTACACCTTC. Translation gives CASRFSSMTLNGYTF.

This clone was seen a single time. The genes are TRBV5-1 and TRBJ2-7, with a tentative D call TRBD2 (6 bases). The CDR3 totals 15 residues. Germline lookup yields CDR1 SGHRS and CDR2 YFSETQ. V lost 2 bases, J lost 0 bases, and 12 bases lay in between. The CDR3 DNA is TGCGCCAGCAGCTTAGGAGGACTAAGCTCCTACGAGCAGTACTTC. Its protein is CASSLGGLSSYEQYF.

The gene calls are TRBV19 and TRBJ2-1; D is ambiguous. This CDR3 region has 14 residues. CDR1 and CDR2 from the germline V gene are LNHDA and SQIVND (reference sequence). V was cut by 6 bases and J by 0 bases, with 9 bases left in between. CDR3 loop: CASSRPPSYNEQFF. In DNA, the CDR3 is TGTGCCAGTAGCCGCCCTCCCTCCTACAATGAGCAGTTCTTC.

The sample holds a few counts of this clone. CDR3 nucleotide sequence: TGTGCCATCAGCCCAGGGACGGGGGAATTCGAGCAGTACGTC. Translation: CAISPGTGEFEQYV. The chain carries TRBV10-3 and TRBJ2-7; D possibly corresponds to TRBD2 (6 bases). Trimming removed 6 bases at V and 6 bases at J, with 18 bases between. CDR3 size: 14 residues. Germline CDR1 ENHRY, CDR2 SYGVKD.

Regarding this clone: This same CDR3 is encoded by further DNA sequences in the sample. The chain recombines TRBV20-1 with TRBJ1-1; TRBD1 might be the D (5 bases). The CDR3 sequence is 11 residues long. The V end was cut by 6 bases, the J end by 3 bases, with 8 bases between. From germline, CDR1 is DFQATT and CDR2 SNEGSKA (reference sequence). The CDR3 DNA reads as TGCAGTGCGAGGGGTGACACTGAAGCTTTCTTT. This translates into CSARGDTEAFF.

This chain links TRBV18 with TRBJ2-5, with 9 bases that match TRBD1. Germline V gene sequence: CDR1 KGHSH, CDR2 LQKENI. The CDR3 totals 14 residues. Germline trimming cut 1 base from V and 6 bases from J; bases unmatched to any gene: 3. CDR3 sequence reads: CASSPRDREKTQYF. The CDR3 DNA follows: TGTGCCAGCTCACCACGGGACAGGGAGAAGACCCAGTACTTC.

The J gene is TRBJ2-7, the V gene TRBV27; 7 bases agree with TRBD1. Losses at the gene ends were 0 bases for V and 1 base for J; bases not matched to a gene: 3. Germline V gene data show CDR1 as MNHEY and CDR2 as SMNVEV (reference sequence). This CDR3 has 15 residues. The CDR3 sequence: CASSLSWTGSYEQYF. CDR3 sequence (DNA): TGTGCCAGCAGTTTATCTTGGACAGGTTCCTACGAGCAGTACTTC.

V usage is TRBV5-5 and J usage is TRBJ2-6; TRBD2 might be the D (5 bases). V gave up 1 base and J gave up 1 base, with 12 bases separating them. CDR3 length equals 17 residues. CDR1 and CDR2 (germline): SGHKS, YYEKEE (reference sequence). The CDR3 DNA reads TGTGCCAGCAGCTTGTCTTTTTGGGAGTCTGGGGCCAACGTCCTGACTTTC. Protein product: CASSLSFWESGANVLTF.